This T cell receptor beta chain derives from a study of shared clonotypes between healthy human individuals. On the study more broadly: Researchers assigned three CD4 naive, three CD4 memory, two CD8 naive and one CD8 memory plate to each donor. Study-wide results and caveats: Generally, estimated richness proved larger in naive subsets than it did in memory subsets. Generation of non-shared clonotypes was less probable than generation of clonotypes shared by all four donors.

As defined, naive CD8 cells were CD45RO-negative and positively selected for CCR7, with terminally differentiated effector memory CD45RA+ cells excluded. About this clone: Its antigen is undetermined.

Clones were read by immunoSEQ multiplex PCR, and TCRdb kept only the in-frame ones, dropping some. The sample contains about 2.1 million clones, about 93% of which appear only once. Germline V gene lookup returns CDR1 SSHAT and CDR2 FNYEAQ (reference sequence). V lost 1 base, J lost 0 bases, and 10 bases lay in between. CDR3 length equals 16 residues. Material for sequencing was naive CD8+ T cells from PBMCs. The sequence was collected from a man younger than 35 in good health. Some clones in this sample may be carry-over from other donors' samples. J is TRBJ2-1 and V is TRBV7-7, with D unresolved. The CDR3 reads CASSLDPISSYNEQFF. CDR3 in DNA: TGTGCCAGCAGCTTAGATCCTATCAGCTCCTACAATGAGCAGTTCTTC.